This T cell receptor beta chain is from a study of cytomegalovirus exposure and HLA in healthy donors. At the level of the study: In a later analysis, the approximately 110 validation repertoires were reported to have used the same platform as the roughly 610 first-cohort repertoires.

Points on this clone: Antigen unknown.

Study observations and caveats: In vitro work confirmed that a few CMV-associated chains recognize CMV antigens.

Clones were read by immunoSEQ multiplex PCR, and TCRdb kept only the in-frame ones, dropping some. The repertoire holds approximately 150,000 clones, with about nine tenths as singletons. The specimen sequenced was PBMCs. This TCR was recovered from a man aged 18 to 29 in good health and CMV-seropositive.

CDR3 region: CAYSSQVGYEQYF. The CDR3 nucleotides read TGTGCCTATTCCTCCCAGGTGGGCTACGAGCAGTACTTC. This chain uses TRBV30 with TRBJ2-7; D gene ambiguous. Per the germline V gene, CDR1 is GTSNPN and CDR2 is SVGIG (reference sequence). The CDR3 is 13 amino acids. The V and J ends lost 7 bases and 3 bases respectively, with 16 bases between them.